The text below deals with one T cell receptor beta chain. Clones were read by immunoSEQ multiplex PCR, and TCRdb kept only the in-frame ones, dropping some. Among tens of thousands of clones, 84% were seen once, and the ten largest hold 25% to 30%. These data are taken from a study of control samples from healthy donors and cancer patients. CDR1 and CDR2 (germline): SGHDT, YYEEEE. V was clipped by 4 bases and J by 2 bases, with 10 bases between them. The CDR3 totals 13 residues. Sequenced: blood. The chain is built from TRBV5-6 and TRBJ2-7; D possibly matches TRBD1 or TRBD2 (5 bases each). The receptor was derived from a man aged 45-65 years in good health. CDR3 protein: CASSGDRTYEQYF. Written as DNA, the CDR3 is TGTGCCAGCAGCGGGGACCGCACCTACGAGCAGTACTTC.